The 16 T cell receptor beta chains below were found in one sample sequenced in a study of blood T cell repertoires in COVID-19. Repertoires were generated with immunoSEQ multiplex PCR, while TCRdb's copy carries only in-frame clones and drops some. Here the sample spans about 290,000 clones, approximately 90% being singletons. Sequences were obtained from peripheral blood. These receptors came from a man in his forties with acute or convalescent COVID-19.

This clone has a single count. The rearrangement uses TRBV5-5 and TRBJ2-2; 8 bases are a match to TRBD1. J gave up 1 base and V 4 bases, and 3 bases lay outside the gene matches. This CDR3 has 15 residues. Per the germline V gene, CDR1 is SGHKS and CDR2 is YYEKEE (reference sequence). The CDR3 protein is CASSRQGMNTGELFF. In DNA, the CDR3 is TGTGCCAGCAGCAGACAGGGGATGAACACCGGGGAGCTGTTTTTT.

This chain connects TRBV2 to TRBJ1-6; the match to TRBD1 covers 12 bases. The CDR3 loop spans 16 amino acids. Trimming cost V 6 bases and J 12 bases; bases outside gene matches: 12. Germline V gene sequence: CDR1 SNHLY, CDR2 FYNNEI. The CDR3 region is CASRTGTGGEVLPLHF. CDR3 in DNA: TGTGCCAGCAGGACCGGGACAGGGGGCGAAGTCTTACCCCTCCACTTT. Complete variable domain (other parts from reference TRBV2 and TRBJ1-6): EPEVTQTPSHQVTQMGQEVILRCVPISNHLYFYWYRQILGQKVEFLVSFYNNEISEKSEIFDDQFSVERPDGSNFTLKIRSTKLEDSAMYFCASRTGTGGEVLPLHFGNGTRLTVT.

This rearrangement joins TRBV9 to TRBJ2-7; possibly TRBD1 for D (5 bases). Germline CDR1 and CDR2: SGDLS and YYNGEE. The CDR3 is 14 residues long. Trimming cost V 0 bases and J 4 bases, with 11 bases left between them. CDR3 DNA sequence: TGTGCCAGCAGCGTAGATCCCAGGGCTTACGAGCAGTACTTC. Translating gives CASSVDPRAYEQYF.

This chain uses TRBV6-5 with TRBJ2-2, with a tentative D call TRBD2 (6 bases). Germline CDR1 is MNHEY and CDR2 is SVGAGI. The V end was cut by 6 bases, the J end by 4 bases, with 12 bases between. This CDR3 contains 14 residues. The CDR3 is CASRVLAPTGELFF. The CDR3 coding sequence is TGTGCCAGCAGGGTTCTAGCGCCCACCGGGGAGCTGTTTTTT.

The chain recombines TRBV24-1 with TRBJ1-2; 8 nucleotides match TRBD1. Germline CDR1 KGHDR, CDR2 SFDVKD. The CDR3 runs 15 residues. J was trimmed by 8 bases and V by 2 bases; bases with no gene match: 9. CDR3 sequence reads: CATSDSGGGYDGYTF. The CDR3 DNA reads as TGTGCCACCAGTGATTCAGGGGGCGGGTACGACGGCTACACCTTC.

The rearrangement uses TRBV30 and TRBJ1-6; D uncertain. Germline loops: CDR1 GTSNPN, CDR2 SVGIG (reference sequence). V lost 1 base and J 6 bases, leaving 13 bases between the germline ends. This CDR3 has 15 amino acids. The chain's CDR3 is CAWSGRRRFNSPLHF. The CDR3 DNA reads TGTGCCTGGAGTGGTCGCAGGAGGTTTAATTCACCCCTCCACTTT.

The CDR3 sequence is CASGPGQGFSPLHF. The CDR3 DNA reads as TGTGCTAGTGGCCCGGGACAGGGGTTCTCACCCCTCCACTTT. The chain couples TRBV12-5 to TRBJ1-6, with 10 nucleotides matching TRBD1. The V and J ends lost 6 bases and 10 bases, in that order; junction bases with no gene match: 6. Germline values: CDR1 LGHNT, CDR2 FRNRAP. This CDR3 region has 14 residues. The whole variable domain, filled in from reference TRBV12-5 and TRBJ1-6, reads DARVTQTPRHKVTEMGQEVTMRCQPILGHNTVFWYRQTMMQGLELLAYFRNRAPLDDSGMPKDRFSAEMPDATLATLKIQPSEPRDSAVYFCASGPGQGFSPLHFGNGTRLTVT.

J is TRBJ1-2 and V is TRBV19; 12 bases map to TRBD1. The ends lost 6 bases at V and 6 bases at J; junction bases unmatched: 8. Germline CDR1 and CDR2: LNHDA and SQIVND (reference sequence). The CDR3 loop spans 15 amino acids. CDR3 loop: CASSLGQGALHGYTF. The CDR3 DNA reads TGTGCCAGTAGCCTGGGACAGGGGGCCTTGCATGGCTACACCTTC.

This sequence joins TRBV5-4 and TRBJ1-6, with D tentatively TRBD1 (6 bases). Looked up from germline, CDR1 is SGHNT and CDR2 is YYREEE (reference sequence). Trimming stripped 2 bases from V and 8 bases from J, with 14 bases between. This CDR3 region has 15 residues. The CDR3 coding sequence is TGTGCCAGCAGCTTATCCGGGACACCGGATTCACCCCTCCACTTT. This sequence encodes CASSLSGTPDSPLHF.

This clone has a single count. J is TRBJ2-4 and V is TRBV29-1, with no clear D. The CDR3 is made up of 13 amino acids. Germline CDR1 reads SQVTM; CDR2 reads ANQGSEA. V lost 1 base and J lost 4, with 8 bases in between. As DNA, the CDR3 is TGCAGCGTTGAAGGGGCAGGAAAAAACATTCAGTACTTC. Amino acid sequence: CSVEGAGKNIQYF.

The chain joins TRBV6-5 to TRBJ2-7, with 11 bases matching TRBD2. Germline values: CDR1 MNHEY, CDR2 SVGAGI. CDR3 length equals 14 residues. V was clipped by 5 bases and J by 6 bases; unmatched bases: 6. The CDR3 nucleotides read TGTGCCAGCAGTCCTAGCGGGGGGCCGGGCGAGCAGTACTTC. This translates into CASSPSGGPGEQYF.

The CDR3 spells CASSQAISGDNTGELFF. The CDR3, as DNA: TGCGCCAGCAGCCAAGCAATCTCAGGGGATAACACCGGGGAGCTGTTTTTT. The chain employs TRBV4-1 and TRBJ2-2; a weak D match, TRBD1 (6 bases). CDR3 length: 17 amino acids. The V end was cut by 1 base, the J end by 2 bases, with 14 bases between. Germline V gene data show CDR1 as MGHRA and CDR2 as YSYEKL.

This chain joins TRBV15 and TRBJ1-5; perhaps TRBD1 as D (6 bases). The germline CDR1 and CDR2 sequences are LNHNV and YYDKDF (reference sequence). The germline V and J ends were trimmed by 8 bases and 5 bases, with 16 bases remaining between them. CDR3 size: 14 residues. The chain's CDR3 is CATETGWSDQPQHF. The CDR3 DNA follows: TGTGCCACCGAAACAGGGTGGTCCGATCAGCCCCAGCATTTT.

The rearrangement joins TRBV7-2 to TRBJ2-7, with 10 bases aligning to TRBD1. The CDR3 has 15 residues. Germline CDR1 SGHTA, CDR2 FQGNSA. V lost 5 bases and J lost 2; bases outside the gene matches: 6. The chain's CDR3 is CASSPGQGLTYEQYF. The DNA for the CDR3 is TGTGCCAGCAGCCCGGGACAGGGGTTGACCTACGAGCAGTACTTC.

The chain couples TRBV6-5 to TRBJ1-2, with TRBD1 matching 9 bases. The trim removed 7 bases at V and 5 bases at J, leaving 5 bases unmatched. Germline values: CDR1 MNHEY, CDR2 SVGAGI. The CDR3 has 13 residues. CDR3 sequence reads: CASTAGQGYGYTF. DNA for the CDR3: TGTGCCAGCACGGCGGGACAGGGTTATGGCTACACCTTC.

The chain is built from TRBV5-1 and TRBJ2-7; D might be TRBD1 (5 bases). The CDR3 runs 15 residues. Germline assignment: CDR1 SGHRS and CDR2 YFSETQ. Trimming removed 0 bases from V and 5 bases from J, with 15 bases in between. The CDR3 loop reads CASSLALSGWNEQYF. The CDR3 DNA is TGCGCCAGCAGCTTGGCGTTGTCAGGGTGGAACGAGCAGTACTTC.